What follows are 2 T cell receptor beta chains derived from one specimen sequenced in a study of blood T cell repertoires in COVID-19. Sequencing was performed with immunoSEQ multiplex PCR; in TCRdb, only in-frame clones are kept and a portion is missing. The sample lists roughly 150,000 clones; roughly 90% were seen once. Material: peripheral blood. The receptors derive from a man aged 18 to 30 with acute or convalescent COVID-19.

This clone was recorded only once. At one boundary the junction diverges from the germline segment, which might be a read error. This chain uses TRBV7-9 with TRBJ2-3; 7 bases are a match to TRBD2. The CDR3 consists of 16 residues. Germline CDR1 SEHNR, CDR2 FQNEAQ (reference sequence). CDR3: CASSLADIYNTDTQYF. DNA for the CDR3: TGTGCCAGCAGCCTAGCGGACATATATAACACAGATACGCAGTATTTT. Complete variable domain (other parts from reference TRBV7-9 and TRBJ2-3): DTGVSQNPRHKITKRGQNVTFRCDPISEHNRLYWYRQTLGQGPEFLTYFQNEAQLEKSRLLSDRFSAERPKGSFSTLEIQRTEQGDSAMYLCASSLADIYNTDTQYFGPGTRLTVL.

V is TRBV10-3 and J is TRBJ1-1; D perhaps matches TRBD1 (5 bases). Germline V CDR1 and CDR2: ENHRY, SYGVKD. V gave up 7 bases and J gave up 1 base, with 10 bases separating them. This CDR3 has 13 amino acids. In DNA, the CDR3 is TGTGCCATCACCGGGGGAAAGAACACTGAAGCTTTCTTT. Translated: CAITGGKNTEAFF.